Sequencing of this T cell receptor (beta chain) was carried out in a study of early T cells in non-severe SARS-CoV-2 infection. On the study more broadly: The input, bulk RNA from unsorted whole blood, was sequenced, and chains were unpaired. Study findings and constraints: Anti-spike CD8 responses were favored by VDJdb matching, which missed private and CD4 specificities.

This clonotype turned up a few times. Its cognate antigen is unknown. The TCR library protocol was used to attach unique molecular identifiers. These identifiers were attached to individual cDNA molecules. TCRdb reprocessed the 5' RACE reads via MiXCR and lists one record per CDR3 protein. Of tens of thousands of distinct CDR3 sequences listed, around 10% are singletons. This specimen was whole blood, taken at baseline. The sequence derives from an adult who was a healthcare worker with PCR-confirmed SARS-CoV-2 infection or an uninfected control (not recorded which).

CDR3 in amino acids: CASSTSRYGYTF. CDR3 in DNA: TGTGCCAGCAGTACTTCCCGCTATGGCTACACCTTC. This chain connects TRBV6-1 to TRBJ1-2, with D unresolved. Per the germline V gene, CDR1 is MNHNS and CDR2 is SASEGT. The CDR3 loop spans 12 amino acids. With 5 bases removed from V and 4 bases from J, the gap between germline ends came to 8 bases.